Following are 6 T cell receptor beta chains from one sample sequenced in a study of blood T cell repertoires in COVID-19 (dated by TCRdb to about 2020). Libraries were built with the immunoSEQ multiplex PCR assay. TCRdb carries this immuneACCESS record with in-frame sequences only. Its versions omit some clonotypes, under half of them owing to an unresolved V gene in the studies checked, with the rest unexplained. The sample contains about 200,000 clones, around 80% of them found a single time. About 12% of the sample rests with the top ten. The sequencing input was peripheral blood. The receptors derive from a human donor in a cohort sampled during active COVID-19.

This chain connects TRBV28 to TRBJ2-6; D is ambiguous. The CDR3 contains 16 residues. Per the germline V gene, CDR1 is MDHEN and CDR2 is SYDVKM. With 7 bases removed from V and 0 bases from J, the gap between germline ends came to 13 bases. The CDR3: CASIPVGVSGANVLTF. CDR3 nucleotide sequence: TGTGCCAGCATTCCCGTTGGAGTCTCTGGGGCCAACGTCCTGACTTTC. Full variable domain (rest looked up from reference TRBV28 and TRBJ2-6): DVKVTQSSRYLVKRTGEKVFLECVQDMDHENMFWYRQDPGLGLRLIYFSYDVKMKEKGDIPEGYSVSREKKERFSLILESASTNQTSMYLCASIPVGVSGANVLTFGAGSRLTVL.

V gene TRBV7-9 combines with J gene TRBJ2-3, with D possibly being TRBD1 (5 bases). Per germline, CDR1 SEHNR and CDR2 FQNEAQ (reference sequence). V was clipped by 5 bases and J by 1 base, with 19 bases between them. The CDR3 contains 17 residues. The CDR3 spells CASSRDGRARGTDTQYF. The CDR3 region has the DNA TGTGCCAGCAGCCGAGACGGCAGGGCCCGTGGCACAGATACGCAGTATTTT.

This clone turned up a few times. The J gene is TRBJ1-4, the V gene TRBV3-1 (or the pseudogene TRBV3-2); 11 nucleotides match TRBD1. CDR1 LGHDT and CDR2 YNNKEL come from the germline V gene (reference sequence). This CDR3 comprises 15 residues. J lost 8 bases, V lost 4 bases, and 6 bases had no gene match. This CDR3 reads CASSPGQGAREKLFF. The CDR3 DNA reads TGTGCCAGCAGCCCCGGACAGGGGGCGCGAGAAAAACTGTTTTTT.

The rearrangement uses TRBV18 and TRBJ1-5, with a weak D call TRBD1 (5 bases). The V gene's germline CDR1 is KGHSH and CDR2 LQKENI. Trimming stripped 1 base from V and 3 bases from J, with 10 bases between. The CDR3 length is 15 residues. In DNA, the CDR3 is TGTGCCAGCTCACCACAACAGGCGCCCAATCAGCCCCAGCATTTT. Its translation: CASSPQQAPNQPQHF.

The rearrangement uses TRBV24-1 and TRBJ1-5; D call uncertain. This CDR3 region has 15 residues. V was trimmed by 4 bases and J by 4 bases, leaving 13 bases between them. CDR1 is KGHDR and CDR2 is SFDVKD in the germline V gene. The CDR3 is CATSDPPERNQPQHF. CDR3 sequence (DNA): TGTGCCACCAGTGACCCCCCCGAGCGGAATCAGCCCCAGCATTTT.

The rearrangement uses TRBV5-1 and TRBJ2-5; 10 nucleotides match TRBD2. V lost 2 bases to trimming and J lost 14 bases; unmatched junction nucleotides: 15. The CDR3 consists of 15 residues. Looked up from germline, CDR1 is SGHRS and CDR2 is YFSETQ. The CDR3 here is CASSFSQREGPFRYF. The CDR3 coding sequence is TGCGCCAGCAGCTTTAGCCAGCGGGAGGGCCCTTTCCGCTACTTC.